A selection of T cell receptor beta chains follows, all from one sample in a study of a mutant IDH1 vaccine in newly diagnosed glioma. Assay used: immunoSEQ multiplex PCR; TCRdb lists only in-frame clones, some missing. The repertoire holds approximately 61,000 clones, around 84% seen once, with 7.4% in the top ten. Their recognized antigens are unknown. The sequenced sample was PBMCs, obtained from a glioma patient whose treatment included an IDH1 peptide vaccine. The receptor source for this set is a woman between 50 and 59 years old with glioma. Each CDR3 is given with its conserved first and last residue. The order of the fields is V gene, CDR3 protein.

v_gene: TRBV5-5
CDR3aa: CASSFGYSYEQYF

v_gene: TRBV2
CDR3aa: CASKLMGDIQYF

v_gene: TRBV6-1
CDR3aa: CASSEVEGGFNSPLHF

v_gene: TRBV4-3
CDR3aa: CASSQGRDSEKLFF

v_gene: TRBV7-2
CDR3aa: CASSLGGAGKETQYF

v_gene: TRBV5-1
CDR3aa: CASSLTGSSYNEQFF

v_gene: TRBV10-3
CDR3aa: CAINAEGSNTEAFF

v_gene: TRBV9
CDR3aa: CASSPRDSFNEKLFF

v_gene: TRBV5-1
CDR3aa: CASSFPGTGGGRQETQYF

v_gene: TRBV2
CDR3aa: CASSDPGEDYGYTF

v_gene: TRBV5-6
CDR3aa: CASSQDRGGQPQHF

v_gene: TRBV30
CDR3aa: CAWSLGQGRQPQHF

v_gene: TRBV5-1
CDR3aa: CASSLGVDSPLHF

v_gene: TRBV11-3
CDR3aa: CASSLVGRSSGNTIYF

v_gene: TRBV30
CDR3aa: CAWTKQGADEQYF

v_gene: TRBV6-5
CDR3aa: CATQVSRGEQFF

v_gene: TRBV9
CDR3aa: CASSVGAMGNSPLHF

v_gene: TRBV5-1
CDR3aa: CASSSTGTGLITEAFF

v_gene: TRBV27
CDR3aa: CASRSTYSYEQYF

v_gene: TRBV2
CDR3aa: CATRGTAYGYTF

v_gene: TRBV4-3
CDR3aa: CASSQEMGGARPLHF

v_gene: TRBV6-1
CDR3aa: CASIPGTGWETQYF

v_gene: TRBV5-1
CDR3aa: CASSRDREAYEQYF

v_gene: TRBV6-6
CDR3aa: CASSRGGAESSYEQYF

v_gene: TRBV27
CDR3aa: CASSLRDRGILSEQYF

v_gene: TRBV9
CDR3aa: CASSVVPAGGIKETQYF

v_gene: TRBV2
CDR3aa: CASSEFSRVNSPLHF

v_gene: TRBV7-9
CDR3aa: CASSPGPFYEQYF